This TCR beta chain was identified in a study of cytomegalovirus exposure and HLA in healthy donors. Study-level findings and limits: Later on, analysis showed that most CMV-associated TCR beta chains appeared to be HLA-restricted.

Trimming took 8 bases from V and 1 from J; bases not matched to a gene: 4. There are 13 residues in the CDR3. CDR1 is SGHRS, CDR2 YFSETQ, per germline. PCR primers comprised 60 Vbeta and 13 Jbeta primers. Original processing notes: A later analysis tallied 80 million to 100 million unique TCR beta chains, around 11 million of them shared. Sequencing was performed with immunoSEQ multiplex PCR; in TCRdb, only in-frame clones are kept and a portion is missing. D and trimming come from the DNA, and the V and J calls and clone size come from that table. There are approximately 180,000 clones in the sample, with 6.5% held by the top ten. About this clone itself: Its antigen is still unknown.

All the people who gave samples were healthy bone marrow donors. The sequence came from a man aged 25-40 years in good health and CMV-seronegative. V usage is TRBV5-1 and J usage is TRBJ1-1; 8 positions agree with TRBD1. The sequenced sample was PBMCs. As DNA, the CDR3 is TGCGCCAGTACCGGGACAGGGAACACTGAAGCTTTCTTT. This gives the protein CASTGTGNTEAFF.